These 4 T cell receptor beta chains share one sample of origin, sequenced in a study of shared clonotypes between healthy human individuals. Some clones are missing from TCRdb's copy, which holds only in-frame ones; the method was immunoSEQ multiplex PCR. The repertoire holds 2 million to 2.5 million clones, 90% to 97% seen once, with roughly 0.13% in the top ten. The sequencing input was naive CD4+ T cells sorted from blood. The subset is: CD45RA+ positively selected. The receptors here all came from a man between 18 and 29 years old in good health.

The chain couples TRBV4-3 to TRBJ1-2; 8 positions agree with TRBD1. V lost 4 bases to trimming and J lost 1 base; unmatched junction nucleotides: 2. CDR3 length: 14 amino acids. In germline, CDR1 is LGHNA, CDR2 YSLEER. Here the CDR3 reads CASSPQGVNYGYTF. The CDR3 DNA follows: TGCGCCAGCAGCCCACAGGGGGTTAACTATGGCTACACCTTC.

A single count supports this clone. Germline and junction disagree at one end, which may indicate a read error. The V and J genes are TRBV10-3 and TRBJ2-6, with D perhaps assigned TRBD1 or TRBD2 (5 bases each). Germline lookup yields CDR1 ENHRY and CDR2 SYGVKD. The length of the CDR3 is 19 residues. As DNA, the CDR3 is TGTGCCATCAGTCGGATTCGAGGGGCAGATCTTAACGGGGTCAACGTCCTGACTTTC. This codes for CAISRIRGADLNGVNVLTF.

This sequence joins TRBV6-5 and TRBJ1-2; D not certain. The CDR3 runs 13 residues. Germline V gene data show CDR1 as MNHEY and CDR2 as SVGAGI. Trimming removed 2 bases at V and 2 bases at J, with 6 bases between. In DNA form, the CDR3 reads TGTGCCAGCAGTTACGCCCTGAACTATGGCTACACCTTC. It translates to CASSYALNYGYTF.

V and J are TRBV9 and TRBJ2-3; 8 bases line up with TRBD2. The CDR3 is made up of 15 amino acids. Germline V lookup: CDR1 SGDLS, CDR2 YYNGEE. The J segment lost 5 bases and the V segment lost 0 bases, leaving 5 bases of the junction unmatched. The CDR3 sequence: CASSVGTSRRDTQYF. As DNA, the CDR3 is TGTGCCAGCAGCGTAGGGACTAGCCGAAGAGATACGCAGTATTTT.